Below, 12 T cell receptor beta chains from the same sample are listed, as sequenced in a study of monozygotic twins with inflammatory bowel disease. TCRdb processed the 5' RACE reads again and assigns one entry to each CDR3 protein, with no DNA. The ten most abundant clones cover 2% to 2.5% of a sample with some 400,000 distinct CDR3 sequences. The sequencing input was blood. Receptors were obtained from a human donor with ulcerative colitis or Crohn's disease, or a healthy co-twin of an affected twin (not recorded which).

The chain carries TRBV20-1 and TRBJ1-1; TCRdb selects TRBD1, and the lack of DNA leaves this call unchecked. Germline V gene sequence: CDR1 DFQATT, CDR2 SNEGSKA (reference sequence). CDR3 length: 12 amino acids. CDR3 loop: CSAIRLGAEAFF.

The chain uses TRBV6-6 and TRBJ1-2. The CDR3 consists of 14 residues. Germline V gene lookup returns CDR1 MNHNY and CDR2 SVGAGI (reference sequence). CDR3 region: CASSYYAGGHGYTF.

V gene TRBV12-3 or TRBV12-4 combines with J gene TRBJ2-2; TCRdb indicates TRBD1, and absent DNA this call remains unverified. This CDR3 region has 15 residues. CDR3 residues: CASRSYDRGAGELFF.

J is TRBJ2-2 and V is TRBV20-1; TCRdb's assignment of TRBD1 cannot be checked, as there is no DNA. The germline gives CDR1 DFQATT, CDR2 SNEGSKA (reference sequence). The CDR3 has 16 residues. The CDR3 loop reads CSARDGKGANTGELFF.

The chain combines TRBV6-1 with TRBJ2-5; TCRdb's D gene call, TRBD2, goes unchecked for lack of DNA. The CDR3 spans 13 residues. Germline values: CDR1 MNHNS, CDR2 SASEGT. The CDR3 sequence is CASRGGSRETQYF.

The chain couples TRBV30 to TRBJ2-4; TCRdb's assignment of TRBD1 cannot be checked, as there is no DNA. From germline, CDR1 is GTSNPN and CDR2 SVGIG (reference sequence). The CDR3 is 15 residues long. The CDR3 sequence: CAWSVGQVAKNIQYF.

CDR3 sequence reads: CASSYQGQGDSPLHF. The rearrangement joins TRBV6-5 to TRBJ1-6; TCRdb's D call of TRBD1 is untestable without DNA. The CDR3 has 15 residues. Germline assignment: CDR1 MNHEY and CDR2 SVGAGI.

The rearrangement joins TRBV3-1 to TRBJ2-5; TCRdb's assignment of TRBD2 cannot be checked, as there is no DNA. Germline CDR1 and CDR2: LGHDT and YNNKEL (reference sequence). The length of the CDR3 is 16 residues. CDR3 sequence: CASSQDKRAGGETQYF.

CDR3: CSVDSGQVTAFF. This chain joins TRBV29-1 and TRBJ1-1; TCRdb picks TRBD1, but there is no DNA to check that call. Germline V gene data show CDR1 as SQVTM and CDR2 as ANQGSEA. This CDR3 region has 12 residues.

The V call is TRBV14, the J call TRBJ2-5; the D call from TCRdb, TRBD2, cannot be confirmed without DNA. CDR1 SGHDN and CDR2 FVKESK come from the germline V gene. The CDR3 sequence is 16 residues long. The CDR3 here is CASSPLRTSGGETQYF.

The chain combines TRBV28 with TRBJ1-4. CDR3 length: 14 amino acids. The germline V gene has CDR1 MDHEN and CDR2 SYDVKM. This chain's CDR3 is CASSLPSLGEKLFF.

This chain uses TRBV6-2 or TRBV6-3 with TRBJ2-7. Germline V gives CDR1 MNHEY, CDR2 SVGEGT. This CDR3 is built from 14 residues. The CDR3 is CASSYVAGPYEQYF.